These 26 T cell receptor beta chains share one sample of origin, sequenced in a study of CXCR3-negative and CXCR3-positive naive CD8 T cells. Study results and caveats: More hydrophobic TRB CDR3s were found in CXCR3-positive naive cells than in CXCR3-negative naive cells.

All TRB cDNA libraries came from 5' RACE performed with UMI labels. TCRdb re-called the 5' RACE reads and shows each CDR3 protein once, DNA omitted. This table holds about 50,000 distinct CDR3 sequences. These receptors' targets are unknown. What was sequenced was naive CXCR3+ CD8+ T cells from blood. Subset here: CD45RO-CCR7+CD27+CD95- naive CD8+ T cells expressing CXCR3 (TNR3+). The receptors come from a human donor in good health. Some clones in this sample may be carry-over from other donors' samples.

This rearrangement joins TRBV25-1 to TRBJ1-1. Germline CDR1 and CDR2: MGHDK and SYGVNS. CDR3 length: 13 amino acids. CDR3 sequence: CASSEWVGYEAFF.

V is TRBV7-2 and J is TRBJ2-7; TCRdb designates TRBD1, a call that cannot be tested without DNA. Germline lookup yields CDR1 SGHTA and CDR2 FQGNSA. The CDR3 has 15 amino acids. CDR3 in amino acids: CASSSIPGSSYEQYF. Full variable domain (missing parts from reference TRBV7-2 and TRBJ2-7): GAGVSQSPSNKVTEKGKDVELRCDPISGHTALYWYRQSLGQGLEFLIYFQGNSAPDKSGLPSDRFSAERTGGSVSTLTIQRTQQEDSAVYLCASSSIPGSSYEQYFGPGTRLTVT.

This sequence joins TRBV7-6 and TRBJ2-6; TCRdb proposes TRBD1, but this gene call is untestable without DNA. Germline V CDR1 and CDR2: SGHVS, FNYEAQ. This CDR3 comprises 19 residues. CDR3 sequence reads: CASSLGMTGAVSGANVLTF.

The chain couples TRBV7-2 to TRBJ1-2. Germline assignment: CDR1 SGHTA and CDR2 FQGNSA. CDR3 length: 13 amino acids. This CDR3 is CASSPYVRYGYTF.

The J gene is TRBJ2-1, the V gene TRBV6-2 or TRBV6-3; TCRdb designates TRBD1, a call that cannot be tested without DNA. The germline V gene encodes CDR1 MNHEY and CDR2 SVGEGT. CDR3 length: 14 residues. The CDR3 region is CASTPWGSGNEQFF.

The V call is TRBV15, the J call TRBJ2-7; there is no DNA to check the TCRdb D call of TRBD1. The length of the CDR3 is 14 residues. Per the germline V gene, CDR1 is LNHNV and CDR2 is YYDKDF (reference sequence). The CDR3 loop is CATSDSQGSYEQYF. Full variable domain (missing parts from reference TRBV15 and TRBJ2-7): DAMVIQNPRYQVTQFGKPVTLSCSQTLNHNVMYWYQQKSSQAPKLLFHYYDKDFNNEADTPDNFQSRRPNTSFCFLDIRSPGLGDTAMYLCATSDSQGSYEQYFGPGTRLTVT.

V gene TRBV6-2 or TRBV6-3 combines with J gene TRBJ1-5. In germline, CDR1 is MNHEY, CDR2 SVGEGT. The CDR3 spans 15 residues. The CDR3 protein is CASRSLVVGNQPQHF.

This sequence joins TRBV21-1 and TRBJ2-5; TCRdb's D gene call, TRBD1, goes unchecked for lack of DNA. TRBV21-1 is labeled a pseudogene. CDR3 length: 15 amino acids. This CDR3 reads CASSPIQGRRETQYF.

This rearrangement joins TRBV7-2 to TRBJ2-5; lacking DNA, the TRBD2 call made by TCRdb goes unchecked. There are 14 residues in the CDR3. Germline CDR1 and CDR2: SGHTA and FQGNSA. The CDR3: CASREIGGAQTQYF.

This chain links TRBV7-9 with TRBJ2-7; absent DNA, TCRdb's TRBD2 call cannot be checked. Germline V lookup: CDR1 SEHNR, CDR2 FQNEAQ (reference sequence). This CDR3 has 16 amino acids. The CDR3 here is CASSLVPGPSSYEQYF.

The rearrangement joins TRBV29-1 to TRBJ2-6; the D call from TCRdb, TRBD1, cannot be confirmed without DNA. Germline V gene data show CDR1 as SQVTM and CDR2 as ANQGSEA. This CDR3 comprises 16 residues. CDR3 region: CSAQGGTGTGANVLTF. The whole variable domain, filled in from reference TRBV29-1 and TRBJ2-6, reads SAVISQKPSRDICQRGTSLTIQCQVDSQVTMMFWYRQQPGQSLTLIATANQGSEATYESGFVIDKFPISRPNLTFSTLTVSNMSPEDSSIYLCSAQGGTGTGANVLTFGAGSRLTVL.

The rearrangement links TRBV15 to TRBJ2-2; the D call of TRBD1 rests on TCRdb alone, since no DNA is present to check it. The CDR3 is 17 residues long. The germline V gene has CDR1 LNHNV and CDR2 YYDKDF (reference sequence). This CDR3 reads CATSREDGQGWIGELFF.

This sequence joins TRBV20-1 and TRBJ2-7; the TCRdb call, TRBD2, lacks DNA for checking. Per germline, CDR1 DFQATT and CDR2 SNEGSKA (reference sequence). This CDR3 spans 15 amino acids. The CDR3 loop reads CSASGLADSSYEQYF.

J is TRBJ2-7 and V is TRBV7-6; TCRdb names TRBD1, which stays unverified in the absence of DNA. Germline V CDR1 and CDR2: SGHVS, FNYEAQ. This CDR3 has 12 amino acids. CDR3 region: CASSLAPGQSFF.

The chain employs TRBV5-1 and TRBJ2-7; the TCRdb D gene call, TRBD1, has no DNA to confirm it. CDR3 length: 15 residues. Germline values: CDR1 SGHRS, CDR2 YFSETQ. CDR3 region: CASSSSGAPEDEQYF.

The genes are TRBV6-2 or TRBV6-3 and TRBJ2-7; the TRBD1 assignment by TCRdb is unverifiable without DNA. Germline V CDR1 and CDR2: MNHEY, SVGEGT. This CDR3 has 16 residues. The CDR3 here is CASSYDPPGGDAEQYF.

The V call is TRBV15, the J call TRBJ2-7. Germline V CDR1 and CDR2: LNHNV, YYDKDF (reference sequence). The length of the CDR3 is 15 residues. CDR3 sequence: CATSWSRMSSYEQYF.

This chain links TRBV3-1 with TRBJ1-1. Germline CDR1 reads LGHDT; CDR2 reads YNNKEL (reference sequence). The CDR3 runs 16 residues. The CDR3 sequence is CASSQEFGIQNTEAFF. The full variable domain, with the rest looked up from reference TRBV3-1 and TRBJ1-1, is DTAVSQTPKYLVTQMGNDKSIKCEQNLGHDTMYWYKQDSKKFLKIMFSYNNKELIINETVPNRFSPKSPDKAHLNLHINSLELGDSAVYFCASSQEFGIQNTEAFFGQGTRLTVV.

The gene calls are TRBV7-6 and TRBJ2-1; as DNA is missing, the TRBD2 call by TCRdb cannot be tested. The CDR3 contains 16 residues. Germline lookup yields CDR1 SGHVS and CDR2 FNYEAQ. CDR3 sequence reads: CASSLGLAGFYNEQFF.

The chain recombines TRBV12-3 or TRBV12-4 with TRBJ2-7; the D call of TRBD1 rests on TCRdb alone, since no DNA is present to check it. This CDR3 contains 15 residues. CDR3 loop: CASSYPGQGGYEQYF.

This chain joins TRBV11-3 and TRBJ1-1; TCRdb calls TRBD1, which cannot be checked without DNA. The length of the CDR3 is 14 residues. CDR1 SGHNT and CDR2 YENEEA come from the germline V gene. CDR3: CASSPFPGHPEAFF.

The chain employs TRBV5-1 and TRBJ2-7. The CDR3 length is 15 residues. The germline V gene encodes CDR1 SGHRS and CDR2 YFSETQ. The CDR3 is CASSLELASSYEQYF.

This clonotype is deemed medium-sized by its frequency. The CDR3 sequence is CASSLQGSYEQYF. The rearrangement links TRBV28 to TRBJ2-7; the D call of TRBD1 rests on TCRdb alone, since no DNA is present to check it. The CDR3 contains 13 residues. Germline V gene data show CDR1 as MDHEN and CDR2 as SYDVKM. Variable domain in full (rest from reference TRBV28 and TRBJ2-7): DVKVTQSSRYLVKRTGEKVFLECVQDMDHENMFWYRQDPGLGLRLIYFSYDVKMKEKGDIPEGYSVSREKKERFSLILESASTNQTSMYLCASSLQGSYEQYFGPGTRLTVT.

This chain connects TRBV5-1 to TRBJ2-3; the D call from TCRdb, TRBD1, cannot be confirmed without DNA. Germline V CDR1 and CDR2: SGHRS, YFSETQ. The CDR3 has 15 amino acids. The CDR3 loop is CASSLAGGAGGTQYF.

The chain is built from TRBV18 and TRBJ2-2; checking the TCRdb D call of TRBD1 is not possible without DNA. This CDR3 is built from 16 residues. The germline gives CDR1 KGHSH, CDR2 LQKENI. The CDR3 sequence is CASSPTGDTNTGELFF.

The gene calls are TRBV4-3 and TRBJ2-3; absent DNA, TCRdb's TRBD2 call cannot be checked. This CDR3 has 18 residues. Germline V gene lookup returns CDR1 LGHNA and CDR2 YSLEER. The CDR3 reads CASSQVPLTSGAADTQYF.